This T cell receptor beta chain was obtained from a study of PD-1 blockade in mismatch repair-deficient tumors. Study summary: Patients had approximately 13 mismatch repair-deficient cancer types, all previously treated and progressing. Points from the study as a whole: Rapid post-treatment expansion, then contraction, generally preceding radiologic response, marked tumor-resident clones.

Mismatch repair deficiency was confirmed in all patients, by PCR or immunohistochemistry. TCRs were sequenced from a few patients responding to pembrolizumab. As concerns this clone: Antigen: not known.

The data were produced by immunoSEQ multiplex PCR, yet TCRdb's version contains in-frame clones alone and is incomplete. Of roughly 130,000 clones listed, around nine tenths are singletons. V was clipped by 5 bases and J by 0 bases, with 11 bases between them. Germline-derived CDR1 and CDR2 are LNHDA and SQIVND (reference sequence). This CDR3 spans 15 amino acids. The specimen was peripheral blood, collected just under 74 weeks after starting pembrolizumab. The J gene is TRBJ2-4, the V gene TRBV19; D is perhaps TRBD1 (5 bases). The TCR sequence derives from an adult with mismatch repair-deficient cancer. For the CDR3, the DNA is TGTGCCAGTAGTGGGGCGGCTCTAGCCAAAAACATTCAGTACTTC. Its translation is CASSGAALAKNIQYF.